The 13 T cell receptor beta chains below come from one sample, sequenced in a study of blood T cells in healthy people across ages. With a J-beta primer mix and a sample-barcoded 5' primer, a second PCR ran 7 to 11 cycles. TCRdb processed the 5' RACE reads anew with MiXCR; each CDR3 protein has one entry. Among 850,000 to 1,300,000 distinct CDR3 sequences listed, more than 35% were seen once. Sequencing was done on a sample of blood. These TCRs come from a woman between 55 and 75 years old in good health.

The chain joins TRBV4-1 to TRBJ2-7; D perhaps matches TRBD1 (6 bases). The CDR3 has 17 residues. Trimming removed 5 bases from V and 3 bases from J, with 23 bases in between. CDR1 and CDR2 (germline): MGHRA, YSYEKL. CDR3 region: CASSAVETGARVYEQYF. CDR3 nucleotides: TGCGCCAGCAGCGCCGTTGAGACAGGAGCGAGGGTCTACGAGCAGTACTTC.

This clonotype occurred a few times. The rearrangement links TRBV20-1 to TRBJ2-3; D is uncertain. V dropped 3 bases and J dropped 5 bases, with 9 bases sitting between them. Germline values: CDR1 DFQATT, CDR2 SNEGSKA (reference sequence). The length of the CDR3 is 12 residues. CDR3 nucleotide sequence: TGCAGTGCTAGGCTAGATCAAGATACGCAGTATTTT. Its protein is CSARLDQDTQYF.

This chain uses TRBV7-9 with TRBJ2-1, with TRBD2 matching over 7 bases. The CDR3 contains 14 residues. The germline V gene has CDR1 SEHNR and CDR2 FQNEAQ (reference sequence). V trimming: 2 bases; J trimming: 5 bases; junction bases outside the gene matches: 3. In DNA form, the CDR3 reads TGTGCCAGCAGCTTACTAGCGGCTAACAATGAGCAGTTCTTC. Translated, it gives CASSLLAANNEQFF.

In its sample, this clonotype was seen a few times. The V gene is TRBV6-2 or TRBV6-3, the J gene TRBJ2-2; 14 bases align to TRBD2. The germline gives CDR1 MNHEY, CDR2 SVGEGT. This CDR3 has 16 residues. With V trimmed by 4 bases and J by 3 bases, 1 base remained unmatched. The CDR3 loop is CASSSGLAGDTGELFF. The CDR3 nucleotides are TGTGCCAGCAGTTCGGGACTAGCGGGAGACACCGGGGAGCTGTTTTTT.

This clonotype was recorded only once. This CDR3 reads CASRPQGVAGELFF. The CDR3 DNA sequence: TGTGCCAGCAGACCACAGGGGGTAGCCGGGGAGCTGTTTTTT. The rearrangement links TRBV12-3 or TRBV12-4 to TRBJ2-2, with 8 bases aligning to TRBD1. V gave up 6 bases and J gave up 6 bases; unmatched junction bases: 6. CDR3 size: 14 residues.

The CDR3 protein is CASSFKDVSQPQHF. The CDR3 coding sequence is TGTGCCAGCAGTTTTAAAGACGTGAGTCAGCCCCAGCATTTT. This chain connects TRBV27 to TRBJ1-5; no reliable D call. Between the trimmed V and J ends, which lost 3 bases and 6 bases, there was a span of 12 bases. Looked up from germline, CDR1 is MNHEY and CDR2 is SMNVEV (reference sequence). The CDR3 is made up of 14 amino acids.

This clonotype showed up just a few times. The V gene is TRBV12-3 or TRBV12-4, the J gene TRBJ2-1, with 10 bases fitting TRBD2. The CDR3 has 14 amino acids. V lost 6 bases, J lost 6 bases, and 5 bases stayed unmatched. CDR3 loop: CASSGTSAPNEQFF. For the CDR3, the DNA is TGTGCCAGCAGCGGGACTAGCGCGCCCAATGAGCAGTTCTTC.

The table lists this clonotype with a few counts. The chain joins TRBV12-3 or TRBV12-4 to TRBJ2-1; D unclear. V lost 3 bases and J 4 bases, leaving 10 bases between the germline ends. This CDR3 comprises 14 residues. DNA of the CDR3: TGTGCCAGCAGTTTTTCTTCTTTGTACAATGAGCAGTTCTTC. Translation gives CASSFSSLYNEQFF.

The chain has TRBV3-1 and TRBJ1-4; possible D gene TRBD1, 5 bases. Trimming took 1 base from V and 6 from J, leaving 12 bases between them. The CDR3 sequence is 15 residues long. Germline CDR1 is LGHDT and CDR2 is YNNKEL (reference sequence). The CDR3 region has the DNA TGTGCCAGCAGCCAAGGGGGGGGGTTTTATGAAAAACTGTTTTTT. The encoded protein is CASSQGGGFYEKLFF.

This chain uses TRBV27 with TRBJ2-5; TRBD2 matches 11 bases. The V and J ends lost 3 bases and 5 bases, in that order; junction bases with no gene match: 5. CDR1 is MNHEY and CDR2 is SMNVEV in the germline V gene (reference sequence). This CDR3 is built from 15 residues. CDR3: CASSFNGLAGETQYF. CDR3 in DNA: TGTGCCAGCAGTTTTAACGGACTAGCGGGTGAGACCCAGTACTTC.

Only a few counts were recorded for this clonotype. The V and J genes are TRBV7-2 and TRBJ2-1, with 14 bases lining up with TRBD2. The germline V gene encodes CDR1 SGHTA and CDR2 FQGNSA. The junction had 10 bases not matched to a gene; V was cut back by 8 bases and J by 7 bases. This CDR3 is 16 amino acids long. CDR3 sequence (DNA): TGTGCCAGCGGGCGGACTAGCGGGAGGCCCAAAAATGAGCAGTTCTTC. This gives the protein CASGRTSGRPKNEQFF.

This clonotype was detected ten times or more. CDR3 nucleotide sequence: TGCGCCAGCAGCTTACATGGCGCCGGTCTTCAGGAGACCCAGTACTTC. Encoded protein: CASSLHGAGLQETQYF. This chain connects TRBV5-1 to TRBJ2-5; no definite D call. The length of the CDR3 is 16 residues. Trimming took off 2 bases at V and 5 bases at J, with 19 bases between the two ends. Germline V gene sequence: CDR1 SGHRS, CDR2 YFSETQ.

The chain combines TRBV10-3 with TRBJ2-5; D is perhaps TRBD1 (6 bases). The V end lost 0 bases, the J end lost 5 bases, and 10 bases lay between the germline ends. This CDR3 is built from 14 residues. From germline, CDR1 is ENHRY and CDR2 SYGVKD. CDR3 loop: CAISESTGRETQYF. CDR3 nucleotides: TGTGCCATCAGTGAGTCAACAGGGCGGGAGACCCAGTACTTC.